A selection of T cell receptor beta chains follows, all from one sample in a study of CD8 T cells in Susac syndrome. TCRdb itself ran the immunoSEQ multiplex PCR reads through MiXCR, one entry per CDR3 protein. The table records 180,000 or so distinct CDR3 sequences, less than 95% of them present only once. Sequencing was performed on CD4+ T cells from PBMCs. These receptors were taken from a human donor in good health. Each CDR3 is given without its conserved first and last residue. Each record gives: clone size, J gene, V gene, CDR3 protein. For some rows the clone size is stated as once, few or many, or as a class when expanded; others skip it.

once	TRBJ2-3	TRBV14	ASSQGSLVTDTQY
NA	TRBJ2-1	TRBV12-5	ASGFGGRALF
NA	TRBJ2-2	TRBV3-1	ASSQETGELF
NA	TRBJ1-2	TRBV20-1	SAPGDGYT
NA	TRBJ2-4	TRBV29-1	SVTGRLAKNIQY
NA	TRBJ1-2	TRBV7-2	ASSPHRVWDGYT
NA	TRBJ1-3	TRBV28	ASSPFDRSGNTIY
NA	TRBJ1-1	TRBV5-1	ASRVREFTEAF
once	TRBJ1-5	TRBV29-1	STLVGGSQH
NA	TRBJ2-1	TRBV15	ATSLHNEQF
NA	TRBJ1-1	TRBV12-3/TRBV12-4	ASSSSLNTEAF
NA	TRBJ2-1	TRBV24-1	ATSDFSFGEQF
NA	TRBJ2-1	TRBV29-1	SVGGSGSSYNEQF
few	TRBJ2-1	TRBV7-2	ASSLVSSYNEQF
NA	TRBJ1-1	TRBV30	AWSSPGARTEAF
NA	TRBJ1-2	TRBV20-1	SAWDSLRANYGYT
NA	TRBJ2-1	TRBV20-1	SASVSSGSYNEQF
NA	TRBJ2-7	TRBV20-1	SARDGIQGMYEQY
once	TRBJ1-2	TRBV6-5	ASRQGGYGYT
NA	TRBJ2-3	TRBV27	ASSRQSTDTQY
NA	TRBJ2-2	TRBV27	ASSLASGKNTGELF
NA	TRBJ2-1	TRBV4-2	ASSQGLAGGEQF
NA	TRBJ2-1	TRBV12-3/TRBV12-4	ASSTLPGTNYNEQF
few	TRBJ1-1	TRBV3-1	ASSPGNTEAF